These 17 T cell receptor beta chains were all obtained from the same sample, sequenced in a study of cytotoxic CD8 clonotypes in ibrutinib-treated CLL. The protocol was immunoSEQ multiplex PCR, while the TCRdb copy is restricted to in-frame clones and leaves out a portion. Of over 120,000 clones listed, 79% are singletons. Specimen: PBMCs, collected after 12 months of ibrutinib treatment. The receptors were gathered from a human donor with chronic lymphocytic leukemia.

The V and J genes are TRBV9 and TRBJ2-2; D is uncertain. V was cut by 0 bases and J by 6 bases, with 9 bases left in between. CDR1 is SGDLS, CDR2 YYNGEE, per germline. CDR3 length: 14 residues. CDR3 bases: TGTGCCAGCAGCGTAGCCAGTAGGGCCGGGGAGCTGTTTTTT. Amino acid sequence: CASSVASRAGELFF.

The chain joins TRBV4-3 to TRBJ1-4, with a possible D match to TRBD1 (5 bases). Germline V lookup: CDR1 LGHNA, CDR2 YSLEER. The CDR3 runs to 16 residues. Trimming took off 3 bases at V and 11 bases at J, with 22 bases between the two ends. The CDR3 reads CASSQTWDSSSGKLFF. As DNA, the CDR3 is TGCGCCAGCAGCCAGACCTGGGACTCCTCGAGTGGGAAACTGTTTTTT.

The gene calls are TRBV15 and TRBJ2-2; D may be TRBD1 (7 bases). Germline V gives CDR1 LNHNV, CDR2 YYDKDF (reference sequence). V was clipped by 0 bases and J by 5 bases, with 28 bases between them. The length of the CDR3 is 21 residues. CDR3 bases: TGTGCCACCAGCAGAGATTTTACTTTCTTCGGAGGGACAGCTCCTACCGGGGAGCTGTTTTTT. It codes for CATSRDFTFFGGTAPTGELFF. Full variable domain (missing parts from reference TRBV15 and TRBJ2-2): DAMVIQNPRYQVTQFGKPVTLSCSQTLNHNVMYWYQQKSSQAPKLLFHYYDKDFNNEADTPDNFQSRRPNTSFCFLDIRSPGLGDTAMYLCATSRDFTFFGGTAPTGELFFGEGSRLTVL.

J is TRBJ2-1 and V is TRBV10-3; 9 bases line up with TRBD2. The CDR3 length is 17 residues. Trimming removed 6 bases from V and 6 bases from J; junction bases left unmatched: 15. The germline CDR1 and CDR2 sequences are ENHRY and SYGVKD. In DNA form, the CDR3 reads TGTGCCATCAGACCGGGACTAGCACCGCTTCGGGGCAATGAGCAGTTCTTC. Protein product: CAIRPGLAPLRGNEQFF.

The genes are TRBV7-2 and TRBJ1-2; a weak D match, TRBD1 (6 bases). The V end lost 1 base, the J end lost 7 bases, and 16 bases lay between the germline ends. CDR3 length: 15 residues. Germline V gives CDR1 SGHTA, CDR2 FQGNSA. CDR3 nucleotide sequence: TGTGCCAGCAGCTTAGGAGGACAGTGGGGTGGTGGCTACACCTTC. As protein: CASSLGGQWGGGYTF. The full variable domain, with the rest looked up from reference TRBV7-2 and TRBJ1-2, is GAGVSQSPSNKVTEKGKDVELRCDPISGHTALYWYRQSLGQGLEFLIYFQGNSAPDKSGLPSDRFSAERTGGSVSTLTIQRTQQEDSAVYLCASSLGGQWGGGYTFGSGTRLTVV.

V is TRBV5-4 and J is TRBJ2-7; D possibly uses TRBD1 or TRBD2 (5 bases each). The CDR3 has 16 amino acids. Germline CDR1 is SGHNT and CDR2 is YYREEE (reference sequence). Trimming took off 4 bases at V and 6 bases at J, with 23 bases between the two ends. The CDR3: CASSKKTGTKGSEQYF. Written as DNA, the CDR3 is TGTGCCAGCAGCAAAAAAACCGGGACGAAGGGATCCGAGCAGTACTTC.

J is TRBJ1-2 and V is TRBV5-5, with a weak D call TRBD1 (6 bases). V lost 2 bases, J lost 3 bases, and 11 bases lay in between. CDR1 and CDR2 from the germline V gene are SGHKS and YYEKEE (reference sequence). The CDR3 runs 14 residues. DNA for the CDR3: TGTGCCAGCAGCTTATCATCAGGGGACTATGGCTACACCTTC. Amino acids: CASSLSSGDYGYTF.

The gene calls are TRBV5-1 and TRBJ2-7, with 10 bases identical to TRBD1. The length of the CDR3 is 15 residues. V shed 0 bases, J shed 4 bases, and the junction held 4 bases outside the gene matches. Germline V lookup: CDR1 SGHRS, CDR2 YFSETQ. The CDR3 DNA reads TGCGCCAGCAGCTTGGAGACAGGGGGCTGGTACGAGCAGTACTTC. Its translation is CASSLETGGWYEQYF.

The chain links TRBV9 to TRBJ2-1, with a tentative D call TRBD2 (6 bases). The CDR3 runs to 15 residues. Per the germline V gene, CDR1 is SGDLS and CDR2 is YYNGEE. V was clipped by 3 bases and J by 0 bases, with 10 bases between them. The CDR3 sequence is CASSDHSGSYNEQFF. The DNA of the CDR3 is TGTGCCAGCAGCGACCATAGCGGCTCCTACAATGAGCAGTTCTTC. The full variable domain, rest sourced from reference TRBV9 and TRBJ2-1, is DSGVTQTPKHLITATGQRVTLRCSPRSGDLSVYWYQQSLDQGLQFLIQYYNGEERAKGNILERFSAQQFPDLHSELNLSSLELGDSALYFCASSDHSGSYNEQFFGPGTRLTVL.

The gene calls are TRBV18 and TRBJ2-7; 10 nucleotides match TRBD2. V lost 5 bases and J lost 1; bases outside the gene matches: 5. From germline, CDR1 is KGHSH and CDR2 LQKENI. The CDR3 sequence is 15 residues long. CDR3 coding DNA: TGTGCCAGCTCATCTAGCGGGAGTTTATCCTACGAGCAGTACTTC. Its translation: CASSSSGSLSYEQYF. The full variable domain, rest sourced from reference TRBV18 and TRBJ2-7, is NAGVMQNPRHLVRRRGQEARLRCSPMKGHSHVYWYRQLPEEGLKFMVYLQKENIIDESGMPKERFSAEFPKEGPSILRIQQVVRGDSAAYFCASSSSGSLSYEQYFGPGTRLTVT.

This chain connects TRBV7-3 to TRBJ2-2; the match to TRBD1 covers 8 bases. Per germline, CDR1 SGHTA and CDR2 FQGTGA. The CDR3 spans 16 residues. V shed 5 bases and J 6 bases; nucleotides not matched to a gene: 11. CDR3 sequence reads: CASSMAAGGVAGELFF. The DNA for the CDR3 is TGTGCCAGCAGCATGGCCGCAGGGGGCGTCGCCGGGGAGCTGTTTTTT.

This clone has just one count. The chain uses TRBV11-3 and TRBJ2-2; the match to TRBD2 covers 9 bases. The CDR3 length is 15 residues. Germline assignment: CDR1 SGHNT and CDR2 YENEEA. The V gene end was trimmed by 3 bases and the J gene end by 3 bases; junction bases not matched to a gene: 2. The CDR3 reads CASSFGGRDTGELFF. The DNA for the CDR3 is TGTGCCAGCAGCTTTGGCGGGAGGGACACCGGGGAGCTGTTTTTT.

The J gene is TRBJ2-7, the V gene TRBV2; possibly TRBD1 for D (6 bases). Germline values: CDR1 SNHLY, CDR2 FYNNEI. V was shortened by 7 bases and J by 3 bases, with 13 bases between the two germline ends. This CDR3 is 13 amino acids long. CDR3 nucleotides: TGTGCCAGCACCCTCGGACAGAGCTACGAGCAGTACTTC. Translated, it gives CASTLGQSYEQYF.

The genes are TRBV19 and TRBJ2-7; tentatively, D is TRBD1 (6 bases). V gave up 4 bases and J gave up 0 bases, with 10 bases separating them. CDR3 length equals 14 residues. Germline-derived CDR1 and CDR2 are LNHDA and SQIVND (reference sequence). The CDR3 coding sequence is TGTGCCAGTAGTACCCAGGGGTCCTCCTACGAGCAGTACTTC. It translates to CASSTQGSSYEQYF. The whole variable domain, filled in from reference TRBV19 and TRBJ2-7, reads DGGITQSPKYLFRKEGQNVTLSCEQNLNHDAMYWYRQDPGQGLRLIYYSQIVNDFQKGDIAEGYSVSREKKESFPLTVTSAQKNPTAFYLCASSTQGSSYEQYFGPGTRLTVT.

The chain employs TRBV14 and TRBJ2-5; 10 bases match TRBD2. The V segment lost 5 bases and the J segment 5 bases; nucleotides outside the gene matches: 14. This CDR3 has 17 amino acids. The germline gives CDR1 SGHDN, CDR2 FVKESK. The chain's CDR3 is CASSASFLAGVVETQYF. The CDR3 nucleotides read TGTGCCAGCAGCGCCAGCTTCCTAGCGGGAGTAGTGGAGACCCAGTACTTC.

This clone was counted ten times or more. This chain links TRBV27 with TRBJ2-1; 8 bases align to TRBD2. CDR1 MNHEY and CDR2 SMNVEV come from the germline V gene (reference sequence). The V gene end was trimmed by 4 bases and the J gene end by 8 bases; junction bases not matched to a gene: 16. The length of the CDR3 is 17 residues. CDR3: CASSSPRTRGRRHEQFF. CDR3 bases: TGTGCCAGCAGTTCCCCCAGGACTCGCGGGAGGAGGCATGAGCAGTTCTTC.

The chain has TRBV7-8 and TRBJ2-1; TRBD1 is a possible D gene (5 bases). Germline values: CDR1 SGHVS, CDR2 FQNEAQ. V shed 2 bases and J shed 6 bases, with 5 bases lying between them. The CDR3 contains 12 residues. Written as DNA, the CDR3 is TGTGCCAGCAGCTTAAGGGGCAATGAGCAGTTCTTC. As protein: CASSLRGNEQFF.